These 16 T cell receptor beta chains share one sample of origin, sequenced in a study of cytomegalovirus exposure and HLA in healthy donors. The PCR had 60 Vbeta and 13 Jbeta primers. Assay used: immunoSEQ multiplex PCR; TCRdb lists only in-frame clones, some missing. In the table there are about 190,000 clones, roughly 77% of which are singletons. Specimen: PBMCs. These TCRs come from a young woman in good health and CMV-seropositive.

The chain recombines TRBV7-9 with TRBJ2-2; 7 bases align to TRBD2. V gave up 0 bases and J gave up 3 bases; unmatched junction bases: 1. Germline assignment: CDR1 SEHNR and CDR2 FQNEAQ (reference sequence). The CDR3 sequence is 15 residues long. CDR3 residues: CASSLAGGYTGELFF. The DNA for the CDR3 is TGTGCCAGCAGCTTAGCGGGAGGGTACACCGGGGAGCTGTTTTTT.

This rearrangement joins TRBV28 to TRBJ1-1; D not certain. There are 12 residues in the CDR3. V dropped 3 bases and J dropped 5 bases, with 7 bases sitting between them. CDR1 MDHEN and CDR2 SYDVKM come from the germline V gene. The CDR3 spells CASSFPGTEAFF. The DNA of the CDR3 is TGTGCCAGCAGTTTTCCGGGAACTGAAGCTTTCTTT.

The rearrangement links TRBV11-2 to TRBJ2-1; D is unclear. The CDR3 covers 15 residues. Trimming removed 2 bases at V and 0 bases at J, with 8 bases between. Germline assignment: CDR1 SGHAT and CDR2 FQNNGV. The CDR3 is CASSLLRSSYNEQFF. The DNA for the CDR3 is TGTGCCAGCAGCTTATTGAGGAGCTCCTACAATGAGCAGTTCTTC.

This clone occurred once. The chain combines TRBV9 with TRBJ2-1, with 7 nucleotides matching TRBD2. V lost 0 bases and J lost 7; bases outside the gene matches: 10. From germline, CDR1 is SGDLS and CDR2 YYNGEE. The CDR3 loop spans 16 amino acids. Written as DNA, the CDR3 is TGTGCCAGCAGCGTAGATGGGACGGGAGGTCGTAATGAGCAGTTCTTC. This codes for CASSVDGTGGRNEQFF.

This rearrangement joins TRBV19 to TRBJ2-3; 7 bases align to TRBD1. CDR3 length: 15 residues. Trimming cost V 2 bases and J 2 bases; bases outside gene matches: 4. Germline-derived CDR1 and CDR2 are LNHDA and SQIVND (reference sequence). CDR3: CASSINRGLTDTQYF. The DNA of the CDR3 is TGTGCCAGTAGTATAAACAGGGGCCTCACAGATACGCAGTATTTT.

This chain connects TRBV19 to TRBJ1-1; maybe TRBD1 (5 bases). The CDR3 extends over 16 amino acids. Germline lookup yields CDR1 LNHDA and CDR2 SQIVND (reference sequence). Deletions cut 2 bases from V and 0 bases from J, with 13 bases between. The CDR3 coding sequence is TGTGCCAGTAGTATAAATTCCAGGGCAGTGAACACTGAAGCTTTCTTT. This encodes CASSINSRAVNTEAFF.

The gene calls are TRBV27 and TRBJ2-7; possible D gene TRBD2, 5 bases. With 2 bases removed from V and 1 base from J, the gap between germline ends came to 9 bases. The CDR3 is 14 amino acids. The germline V gene has CDR1 MNHEY and CDR2 SMNVEV (reference sequence). CDR3 in DNA: TGTGCCAGCAGTTTAATATCGGGGTCCTACGAGCAGTACTTC. Its protein is CASSLISGSYEQYF.

V and J are TRBV28 and TRBJ1-2; D not resolved. Germline CDR1 and CDR2: MDHEN and SYDVKM. V lost 5 bases to trimming and J lost 5 bases, with 18 bases between them. CDR3 length equals 15 residues. The CDR3 loop reads CASSPGPYPGYGYTF. CDR3 DNA sequence: TGTGCCAGCAGTCCCGGTCCCTATCCGGGATATGGCTACACCTTC.

V gene TRBV15 combines with J gene TRBJ2-2; 12 bases match TRBD1. The CDR3 is made up of 19 amino acids. Germline CDR1 reads LNHNV; CDR2 reads YYDKDF (reference sequence). V was pared by 1 base and J by 2 bases, with 8 bases of the junction left unmatched. The CDR3 reads CATSRGPGQGARNTGELFF. CDR3 bases: TGTGCCACCAGCAGAGGCCCGGGACAGGGGGCGAGAAACACCGGGGAGCTGTTTTTT.

The V and J genes are TRBV5-1 and TRBJ2-1, with TRBD2 identical over 7 bases. Trimming cost V 0 bases and J 6 bases; bases outside gene matches: 6. The CDR3 is made up of 15 amino acids. CDR1 is SGHRS and CDR2 is YFSETQ in the germline V gene. This CDR3 reads CASSLVGGGVNEQFF. The CDR3 DNA reads as TGCGCCAGCAGCTTGGTTGGGGGGGGTGTCAATGAGCAGTTCTTC.

V usage is TRBV11-2 and J usage is TRBJ2-7; D perhaps matches TRBD1 (5 bases). There are 14 residues in the CDR3. V was shortened by 1 base and J by 0 bases, with 7 bases between the two germline ends. The germline CDR1 and CDR2 sequences are SGHAT and FQNNGV. The CDR3 spells CASSLVRGSYEQYF. The CDR3 DNA is TGTGCCAGCAGCTTAGTAAGGGGCTCCTACGAGCAGTACTTC.

This chain links TRBV5-1 with TRBJ2-7; 8 positions agree with TRBD2. The ends lost 5 bases at V and 0 bases at J; junction bases unmatched: 19. The CDR3 extends over 19 amino acids. The germline CDR1 and CDR2 sequences are SGHRS and YFSETQ. The CDR3 loop reads CASSPRGGRWRESSYEQYF. The CDR3 bases are TGCGCCAGCAGTCCCCGGGGGGGGAGGTGGCGGGAGAGCTCCTACGAGCAGTACTTC.

In its sample, this clone was seen a few times. This chain links TRBV4-1 with TRBJ2-2; 12 bases match TRBD2. CDR1 is MGHRA, CDR2 YSYEKL, per germline. There are 16 residues in the CDR3. V was clipped by 1 base and J by 6 bases; unmatched bases: 3. The CDR3 here is CASSQASGRESGELFF. For the CDR3, the DNA is TGCGCCAGCAGCCAAGCTAGCGGGAGGGAATCCGGGGAGCTGTTTTTT.

This clone occurred a few times. In the same sample, other DNA sequences code for this CDR3. J is TRBJ2-6 and V is TRBV5-1, with D hard to call. This CDR3 spans 16 amino acids. Germline V gene data show CDR1 as SGHRS and CDR2 as YFSETQ. V was shortened by 0 bases and J by 0 bases, with 7 bases between the two germline ends. The CDR3 is CASSLAGGSGANVLTF. CDR3 DNA: TGCGCCAGCAGCTTGGCCGGCGGCTCTGGGGCCAACGTCCTGACTTTC.

The DNA of the CDR3 is TGTGCCAGCGCCTACATACAGGAGCCTCCTTACAATGAGCAGTTCTTC. Encoded protein: CASAYIQEPPYNEQFF. This rearrangement joins TRBV27 to TRBJ2-1; a possible D gene is TRBD1 (5 bases). The CDR3 sequence is 16 residues long. V was trimmed by 8 bases and J by 4 bases, leaving 21 bases between them. CDR1 MNHEY and CDR2 SMNVEV come from the germline V gene (reference sequence).

The rearrangement uses TRBV28 and TRBJ2-5, with 12 bases fitting TRBD2. The tail of the sequence fits TRBJ2-7 better, so the J call may be wrong. The germline V gene has CDR1 MDHEN and CDR2 SYDVKM. This CDR3 comprises 14 residues. The CDR3 DNA sequence: TGTGCCAGCAGGACTAGCGGGAGAAGCTACGAGCAGTACTTC. Translation: CASRTSGRSYEQYF.